What follows are 21 T cell receptor beta chains derived from one specimen sequenced in a study of identical twins. From the 5' RACE reads, TCRdb called clonotypes with MiXCR, one entry per CDR3 protein. The table lists hundreds of thousands of distinct CDR3 sequences, 6% to 8.5% of them singletons, with 5% to 6% in the top ten. These same records also appear under a second study, on yellow fever vaccine responses in identical twins.

Sequenced material: CD8+ T cells sorted from blood. The receptors come from a woman aged 18-29 years in good health.

The rearrangement joins TRBV6-4 to TRBJ2-5; the D gene is possibly TRBD1 (5 bases). CDR1 is MRHNA and CDR2 is SNTAGT in the germline V gene. Trimming pared 0 bases from V and 3 bases from J, leaving 17 bases between. CDR3 size: 17 residues. The CDR3 DNA reads as TGTGCCAGCAGTGACTCGGCGTGGGCAGGGATGGAAGAGACCCAGTACTTC. Its protein product is CASSDSAWAGMEETQYF.

This clonotype was recorded a few times. The V call is TRBV24-1, the J call TRBJ1-5, with D unclear. This CDR3 has 14 amino acids. The germline V and J ends were trimmed by 5 bases and 0 bases, with 7 bases remaining between them. Germline V gene lookup returns CDR1 KGHDR and CDR2 SFDVKD. The CDR3 DNA reads as TGTGCCACCAGTGGCCCATATAGCAATCAGCCCCAGCATTTT. Residues: CATSGPYSNQPQHF.

The CDR3 DNA follows: TGTGCCAGCAGCCACCTAGCGGGGGGGCGCGCCGGGGAGCTGTTTTTT. Translated, it gives CASSHLAGGRAGELFF. J is TRBJ2-2 and V is TRBV3-1, with TRBD2 matching 12 bases. CDR1 is LGHDT and CDR2 is YNNKEL in the germline V gene (reference sequence). V shed 3 bases and J 6 bases; nucleotides not matched to a gene: 5. The CDR3 sequence is 16 residues long.

This clonotype showed up just a few times. V is TRBV7-6 and J is TRBJ2-4, with TRBD1 matching 9 bases. Germline lookup yields CDR1 SGHVS and CDR2 FNYEAQ. The CDR3 spans 16 residues. V shed 5 bases and J 1 base; nucleotides not matched to a gene: 6. This CDR3 reads CASSPRTGVAKNIQYF. The CDR3 coding sequence is TGTGCCAGCAGCCCGCGGACAGGGGTTGCCAAAAACATTCAGTACTTC.

The chain is built from TRBV11-2 and TRBJ2-5, with 8 bases lining up with TRBD1. CDR1 is SGHAT and CDR2 is FQNNGV in the germline V gene. This CDR3 has 16 residues. The ends lost 8 bases at V and 3 bases at J; junction bases unmatched: 14. The CDR3: CASRRPGTGGKETQYF. The CDR3 nucleotides read TGTGCCAGCCGCCGCCCGGGGACAGGTGGCAAAGAGACCCAGTACTTC.

Worth noting for this clonotype: A read error may be the cause here, since a much bigger clone is one base away. This chain links TRBV4-2 with TRBJ2-1; D is unresolved. The germline V gene has CDR1 LGHNA and CDR2 YNFKEQ. The CDR3 has 16 residues. CDR3 coding DNA: TGTGCCAGCAGCCCCCGCGGCGGCGGCCAATACAATGAGCAGATCTTC. The encoded protein is CASSPRGGGQYNEQIF.

V gene TRBV6-5 combines with J gene TRBJ2-2; no clear D gene. V lost 0 bases, J lost 6 bases, and 8 bases lay in between. Looked up from germline, CDR1 is MNHEY and CDR2 is SVGAGI. The CDR3 is made up of 14 amino acids. DNA for the CDR3: TGTGCCAGCAGTTACTCGCAGTCCGCCGGGGAGCTGTTTTTT. Translation gives CASSYSQSAGELFF.

This clonotype came up many times. This chain connects TRBV11-2 to TRBJ1-4; D not certain. The CDR3 totals 13 residues. The germline V gene encodes CDR1 SGHAT and CDR2 FQNNGV. Trimming removed 8 bases at V and 13 bases at J, with 20 bases between. DNA of the CDR3: TGTGCCAGCGGCCCTCTTCTCGGCTCCGGACTGTTTTTT. Translating gives CASGPLLGSGLFF.

The chain uses TRBV6-1 and TRBJ2-7; the D is unclear. Trimming cost V 2 bases and J 2 bases, with 13 bases left between them. There are 15 residues in the CDR3. Germline CDR1 reads MNHNS; CDR2 reads SASEGT. The CDR3 coding sequence is TGTGCCAGCAGTGAATTTTTTGAGATCCCCTACGAGCAGTACGTC. As protein: CASSEFFEIPYEQYV.

The V and J genes are TRBV28 and TRBJ2-5; perhaps TRBD1 as D (5 bases). The V gene's germline CDR1 is MDHEN and CDR2 SYDVKM. V lost 6 bases, J lost 0 bases, and 14 bases lay in between. The CDR3 runs to 15 residues. CDR3 DNA sequence: TGTGCCAGCAGCCTTACAAGGGGTTACCAAGAGACCCAGTACTTC. Protein product: CASSLTRGYQETQYF.

V gene TRBV5-6 combines with J gene TRBJ2-2, with 10 bases fitting TRBD1. From germline, CDR1 is SGHDT and CDR2 YYEEEE. The CDR3 totals 17 residues. The trim removed 2 bases at V and 1 base at J, leaving 5 bases unmatched. CDR3 nucleotides: TGTGCCAGCAGCTTCGACAGGGGGCGTCGGAACACCGGGGAGCTGTTTTTT. Its protein is CASSFDRGRRNTGELFF.

This clonotype was found many times. J is TRBJ2-2 and V is TRBV9; 7 nucleotides line up with TRBD2. V dropped 0 bases and J dropped 5; count of bases not matched to a gene: 13. The CDR3 totals 18 residues. Germline CDR1 SGDLS, CDR2 YYNGEE. CDR3 DNA sequence: TGTGCCAGCAGCGTAGAGGGTAGCGGGTGGATCAGAACCGGGGAGCTGTTTTTT. It yields the protein CASSVEGSGWIRTGELFF.

The chain recombines TRBV9 with TRBJ2-7, with a weak D call TRBD2 (6 bases). Trimming shortened V by 4 bases and J by 6 bases, and 20 bases separated the two germline ends. Per the germline V gene, CDR1 is SGDLS and CDR2 is YYNGEE. The CDR3 extends over 15 amino acids. In DNA, the CDR3 is TGTGCCAGCAGCCCCGGGGGAGAAGTCCTATCCGAGCAGTACTTC. Translated, it gives CASSPGGEVLSEQYF.

This clonotype has ten or more counts. V and J are TRBV12-3 or TRBV12-4 and TRBJ2-2; no reliable D call. The CDR3 is 19 amino acids. V gave up 2 bases and J gave up 0 bases, with 19 bases separating them. The CDR3: CASSLYRSLRTPNTGELFF. The CDR3 DNA reads TGTGCCAGCAGTTTATACCGCAGCCTACGAACCCCGAACACCGGGGAGCTGTTTTTT.

This clonotype was detected many times. V gene TRBV27 combines with J gene TRBJ2-7; TRBD2 matches 7 bases. Germline V CDR1 and CDR2: MNHEY, SMNVEV (reference sequence). The CDR3 runs to 15 residues. The V gene end was trimmed by 6 bases and the J gene end by 3 bases; junction bases not matched to a gene: 11. The CDR3 loop reads CASSSTASGYYEQYF. CDR3 DNA: TGTGCCAGCAGCTCGACAGCTAGCGGATACTACGAGCAGTACTTC.

The chain has TRBV9 and TRBJ2-1; 10 bases fit TRBD2. Losses at the gene ends were 1 base for V and 8 bases for J; bases not matched to a gene: 12. The CDR3 has 17 amino acids. The V gene's germline CDR1 is SGDLS and CDR2 YYNGEE. For the CDR3, the DNA is TGTGCCAGCAGCGTAAGGGGCATGAGCGGGGGGGCTGATGAGCAGTTCTTC. Its protein product is CASSVRGMSGGADEQFF.

This clonotype has more than one count but fewer than ten. The rearrangement joins TRBV7-7 to TRBJ1-2; TRBD1 matches at 10 bases. Germline lookup yields CDR1 SSHAT and CDR2 FNYEAQ (reference sequence). The V segment lost 5 bases and the J segment 3 bases; nucleotides outside the gene matches: 9. The CDR3 length is 16 residues. The CDR3 region is CASSRDRDRGYYGYTF. CDR3 DNA sequence: TGTGCCAGCAGCCGGGACCGGGACAGGGGATACTATGGCTACACCTTC.

A few counts support this clonotype. The chain uses TRBV5-5 and TRBJ2-5; the D gene is possibly TRBD2 (5 bases). V was shortened by 6 bases and J by 5 bases, with 17 bases between the two germline ends. In germline, CDR1 is SGHKS, CDR2 YYEKEE (reference sequence). The CDR3 runs 14 residues. The CDR3 loop is CASTHTYPGETQYF. The DNA for the CDR3 is TGTGCCAGCACCCATACCTACCCGGGGGAGACCCAGTACTTC.

This clonotype was detected ten times or more. The chain carries TRBV5-1 and TRBJ2-2; D gene unclear. The CDR3 has 13 residues. Germline V lookup: CDR1 SGHRS, CDR2 YFSETQ. V was pared by 3 bases and J by 7 bases, with 10 bases between. In DNA, the CDR3 is TGCGCCAGCAGCTCTGATGGTGGCGGGGAGCTGTTTTTT. Translating gives CASSSDGGGELFF.

This clonotype was detected only a few times. The chain's CDR3 is CASSLPTGTGFGNTIYF. In DNA form, the CDR3 reads TGTGCCAGCAGCTTACCAACCGGGACAGGGTTTGGAAACACCATATATTTT. The chain has TRBV11-2 and TRBJ1-3, with 9 positions matching TRBD1. V lost 2 bases, J lost 3 bases, and 8 bases stayed unmatched. The CDR3 is made up of 17 amino acids. Germline V lookup: CDR1 SGHAT, CDR2 FQNNGV.

This clonotype was found a few times. The chain uses TRBV3-1 and TRBJ2-1, with TRBD2 identical over 8 bases. V gave up 3 bases and J gave up 5 bases; unmatched junction bases: 9. The CDR3 is 16 residues long. Germline V gene sequence: CDR1 LGHDT, CDR2 YNNKEL (reference sequence). Here the CDR3 DNA reads TGTGCCAGCAGCCAGCAAAGCGGGAGTAATAACAATGAGCAGTTCTTC. This encodes CASSQQSGSNNNEQFF.